This paragraph reports one T cell receptor beta chain. This entry comes from a study of blood T cell repertoires in COVID-19. Study details: The United States, Italy and Spain provided the acute and convalescent COVID-19 samples. Sources were T cells, B-cell-depleted T cells, or PBMCs; the material itself was cDNA or gDNA.

Generated by immunoSEQ multiplex PCR, the TCRdb table keeps only in-frame clones and is missing some. The profile shows some 250,000 clones, around 88% of them singletons. Individuals drawn from 20 to 25 US areas were roughly 18 to 95 years old. The study assigned cohorts using participant-reported clinical history. Sequencing used PBMCs or T cells enriched from blood (not recorded which). The sequence came from a middle-aged woman with acute COVID-19.

The CDR3 region has the DNA TGTGCCAGCAGCCAAGGACTAGCTGTGACCTACGAGCAGTACTTC. Translating it yields CASSQGLAVTYEQYF. The chain is built from TRBV3-1 (or the pseudogene TRBV3-2) and TRBJ2-7, with TRBD2 identical over 7 bases. This CDR3 contains 15 residues. Germline values: CDR1 LGHDT, CDR2 YNNKEL (reference sequence). V lost 1 base to trimming and J lost 2 bases; unmatched junction nucleotides: 5.